These 11 T cell receptor beta chains originate from one sample sequenced in a study of OX40 agonist ivuxolimab in advanced cancers. Using immunoSEQ multiplex PCR, the repertoire was profiled, and TCRdb retains in-frame clones only, with some absent. This table holds around 49,000 clones, roughly 84% found once. The input for sequencing was CD4+ or CD8+ T cells sorted from blood, taken in a trial of the OX40 agonist ivuxolimab. These receptors were taken from an adult with an advanced solid tumor such as melanoma, head and neck, liver or kidney cancer.

The rearrangement uses TRBV7-8 and TRBJ2-7, with D perhaps TRBD1 (7 bases). Germline V lookup: CDR1 SGHVS, CDR2 FQNEAQ. V lost 4 bases and J 2 bases, leaving 12 bases between the germline ends. There are 14 residues in the CDR3. Here the CDR3 reads CASSSGGTAYEQYF. DNA of the CDR3: TGTGCCAGCAGCTCAGGGGGGACAGCCTACGAGCAGTACTTC.

The V and J genes are TRBV11-2 and TRBJ2-7; TRBD1 aligns across 8 bases. The CDR3 covers 14 residues. V lost 3 bases to trimming and J lost 2 bases; unmatched junction nucleotides: 3. Germline V gives CDR1 SGHAT, CDR2 FQNNGV. CDR3 DNA: TGTGCCAGCAGCTTCCTGGGACAGGCCTACGAGCAGTACTTC. Translated, it gives CASSFLGQAYEQYF.

The V gene is TRBV15, the J gene TRBJ2-3; perhaps TRBD2 as D (5 bases). Germline V gene lookup returns CDR1 LNHNV and CDR2 YYDKDF (reference sequence). CDR3 size: 14 residues. V dropped 4 bases and J dropped 1 base, with 9 bases sitting between them. This chain's CDR3 is CATSIERGTDTQYF. DNA for the CDR3: TGTGCCACCAGCATAGAGAGGGGCACAGATACGCAGTATTTT.

This chain connects TRBV27 to TRBJ2-7, with 9 bases matching TRBD2. Germline V lookup: CDR1 MNHEY, CDR2 SMNVEV (reference sequence). The CDR3 totals 15 residues. Losses at the gene ends were 5 bases for V and 2 bases for J; bases not matched to a gene: 7. In nucleotides, the CDR3 is TGTGCCAGCAGTCCCAGCGGGAGGCGAACCTACGAGCAGTACTTC. Protein product: CASSPSGRRTYEQYF.

The chain carries TRBV30 and TRBJ2-7; D ambiguous. Germline V gene data show CDR1 as GTSNPN and CDR2 as SVGIG (reference sequence). V lost 3 bases and J 3 bases, leaving 6 bases between the germline ends. This CDR3 comprises 11 residues. The CDR3 region has the DNA TGTGCCTGGAGAATAGACTACGAGCAGTACTTC. Protein: CAWRIDYEQYF.

The CDR3 nucleotides read TGTGCCAGCAGTTCCCTGATTCGACTCGGAAAACACCAAGAGACCCAGTACTTC. Translated: CASSSLIRLGKHQETQYF. The V and J genes are TRBV28 and TRBJ2-5; no firm D call. The ends were cut back, 4 bases at V and 0 bases at J, with 21 bases in the middle. CDR1 is MDHEN, CDR2 SYDVKM, per germline. The CDR3 length is 18 residues.

The chain couples TRBV5-1 to TRBJ2-7; a possible D gene is TRBD2 (5 bases). V was pared by 7 bases and J by 4 bases, with 9 bases between. CDR1 is SGHRS and CDR2 is YFSETQ in the germline V gene. This CDR3 is built from 11 residues. In DNA form, the CDR3 reads TGCGCCAGCGAAGAGGGATACGAGCAGTACTTC. Residues: CASEEGYEQYF.

This clone was recorded only once. CDR3: CASSLVAFSRTDTQYF. The CDR3 DNA sequence: TGTGCCAGCAGCTTAGTAGCCTTCTCCCGCACAGATACGCAGTATTTT. V and J are TRBV7-8 and TRBJ2-3, with D hard to call. The germline CDR1 and CDR2 sequences are SGHVS and FQNEAQ. This CDR3 comprises 16 residues. Trimming removed 1 base from V and 1 base from J, with 12 bases in between.

This chain connects TRBV10-3 to TRBJ2-7; weak D call: TRBD2 (5 bases). The V and J ends lost 7 bases and 6 bases respectively, with 19 bases between them. Germline loops: CDR1 ENHRY, CDR2 SYGVKD. This CDR3 spans 14 amino acids. The CDR3 nucleotides read TGTGCCATCACCCAGGACTCCATATTAACCGAGCAGTACTTC. Its protein is CAITQDSILTEQYF.

The chain has TRBV5-1 and TRBJ2-4; possibly TRBD2 for D (5 bases). V shed 2 bases and J shed 3 bases, with 24 bases lying between them. The CDR3 spans 19 residues. Germline CDR1 is SGHRS and CDR2 is YFSETQ. The CDR3 reads CASSFTRGFPPGIKNIQYF. The CDR3 DNA reads as TGCGCCAGCAGCTTCACACGAGGGTTCCCACCGGGGATCAAAAACATTCAGTACTTC.

The chain is built from TRBV7-6 and TRBJ2-7, with 15 bases aligning to TRBD2. The CDR3 contains 14 residues. From germline, CDR1 is SGHVS and CDR2 FNYEAQ. The ends lost 5 bases at V and 6 bases at J; junction bases unmatched: 2. CDR3 DNA sequence: TGTGCCAGCAGCCCGGGACTAGCGGGAGGCGAGCAGTACTTC. Translated: CASSPGLAGGEQYF.